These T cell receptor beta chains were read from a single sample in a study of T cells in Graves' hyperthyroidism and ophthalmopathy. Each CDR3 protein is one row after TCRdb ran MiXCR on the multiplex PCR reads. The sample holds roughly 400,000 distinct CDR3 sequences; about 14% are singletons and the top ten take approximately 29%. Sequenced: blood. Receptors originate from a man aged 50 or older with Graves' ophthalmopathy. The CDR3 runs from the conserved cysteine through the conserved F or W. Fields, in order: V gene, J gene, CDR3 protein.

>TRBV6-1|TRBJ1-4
CASTILGLANEKLFF
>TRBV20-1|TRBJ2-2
CSARAPLAGGNTGELFF
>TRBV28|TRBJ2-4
CASSPPRTRAKNIQYF
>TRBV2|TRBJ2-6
CASSGGGTDLTF
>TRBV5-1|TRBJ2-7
CASSFQVGLEQYF
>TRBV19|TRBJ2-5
CASSLGGQGTQYF
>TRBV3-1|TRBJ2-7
CASSQGATPWEQYF
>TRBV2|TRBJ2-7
CASNSHPYEQYF
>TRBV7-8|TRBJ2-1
CASSRGPGNSYNEQFF
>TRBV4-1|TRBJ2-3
CASSQAPGSDTQYF
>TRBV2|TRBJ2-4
CASLPGGVGNIQYF
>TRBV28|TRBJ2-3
CASTPSGVSTDTQYF
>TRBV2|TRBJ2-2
CASGLAGGLTGELFF
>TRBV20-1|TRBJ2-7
CSALVGFSYEQYF
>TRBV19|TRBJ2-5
CASTEGGETQYF
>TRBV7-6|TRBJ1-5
CASSDGQGNQPQHF
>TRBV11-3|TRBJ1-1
CASSLDLMGIGTEAFF
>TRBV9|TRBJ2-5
CASSAPLLLAGETETQYF
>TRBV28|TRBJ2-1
CASSLAVRGSYNEQFF
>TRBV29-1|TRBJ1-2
CSAARTYGYTF
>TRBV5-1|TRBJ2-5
CASSVGDHPQETQYF
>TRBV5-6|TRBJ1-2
CASSKTGAETSGYTF
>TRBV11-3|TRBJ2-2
CASSTSSLGVGELFF
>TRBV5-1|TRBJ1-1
CASSLAGGMNTEAFF
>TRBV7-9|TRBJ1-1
CASSQQNTEAFF
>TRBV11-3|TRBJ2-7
CASSLPGTGRYEQYF
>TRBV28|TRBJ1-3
CASSLGAASGNTIYF
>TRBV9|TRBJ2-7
CASSVEAGGPYEQYF
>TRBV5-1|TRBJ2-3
CASSLESGAMVTQYF
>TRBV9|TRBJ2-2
CASSVDPNKSGELFF
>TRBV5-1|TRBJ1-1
CASKKGDRMNTEAFF
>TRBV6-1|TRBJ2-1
CASTERVYEQFF
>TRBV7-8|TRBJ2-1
CASSRRRENNEQFF
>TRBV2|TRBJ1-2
CASSDSRTVGYGYTF
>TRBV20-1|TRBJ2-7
CSARELAGAIEQYF
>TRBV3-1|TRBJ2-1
CASSQVNRDNEQFF
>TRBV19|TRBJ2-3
CASSIGLPGTGTDTQYF
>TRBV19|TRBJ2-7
CASRESGVSYEQYF
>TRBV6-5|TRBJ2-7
CASSYVGGYEQYF
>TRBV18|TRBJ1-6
CASVGGSYNSPLHF
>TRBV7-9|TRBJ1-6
CASSPPSEGETLHF
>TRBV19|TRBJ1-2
CASTNRGGYTTYGYTF
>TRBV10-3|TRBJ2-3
CAIRGTSGRSMDTQYF
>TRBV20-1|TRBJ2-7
CSAARGLADYYEQYF
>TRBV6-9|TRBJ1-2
CASSFLKGRYGYTF
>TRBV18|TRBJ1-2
CATGGNYGYTF
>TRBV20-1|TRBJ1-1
CSAIQGKGTEAFF
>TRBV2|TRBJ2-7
CATSGQGDYEQYF
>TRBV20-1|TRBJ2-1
CSAEPGLAYNEQFF
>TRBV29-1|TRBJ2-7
CSVHQRGYEQYF
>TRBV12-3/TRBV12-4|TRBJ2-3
CASSLWGSNTDTQYF
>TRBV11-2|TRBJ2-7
CASSLVYYEQYF
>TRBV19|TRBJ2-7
CASRSVGQGADEQYF
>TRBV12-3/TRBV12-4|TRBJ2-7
CATIGARHRGGHEQYF
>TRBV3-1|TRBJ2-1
CASSQPVGVGEQFF